This is a list of T cell receptor beta chains from one sample in a study of T-cell memory formation after mild COVID-19. TCRdb itself ran the 5' RACE reads through MiXCR, one entry per CDR3 protein. In the table there are roughly 250,000 distinct CDR3 sequences, 16% of which are singletons. The sequenced sample was PBMCs or a T cell subset sorted from them (not recorded which). The receptors derive from a man aged 18-30 years who had mild COVID-19 (a few samples of this study predate the infection). Cell type and time point are not known. CDR3s include the opening cysteine and the closing phenylalanine or tryptophan. Fields, in order: J gene, clone size, D gene, V gene, CDR3 protein, CDR3 DNA. D genes are given only for firm matches. Expanded clones get a size class; other rows say once, few or many, or leave the size out.

TRBJ1-1,few,-,TRBV6-6,CASSYGTMSEAFF,TGTGCCAGCAGTTACGGGACAATGAGTGAAGCTTTCTTT
TRBJ1-2,-,-,TRBV6-2/TRBV6-3,CASSYRRVKGYTF,TGTGCCAGCAGTTACCGACGGGTGAAGGGCTACACCTTC
TRBJ2-5,-,-,TRBV20-1,CSARPWETQYF,TGCAGTGCTAGACCCTGGGAGACCCAGTACTTC
TRBJ2-7,few,TRBD2,TRBV4-2,CASSLTTSGSYEQYF,TGTGCCAGCAGCCTAACGACTAGCGGGTCCTACGAGCAGTACTTC
TRBJ2-2,few,-,TRBV5-1,CASSRFRGADTGELFF,TGCGCCAGCAGCCGTTTCCGGGGGGCGGACACCGGGGAGCTGTTTTTT
TRBJ1-1,many,TRBD1,TRBV7-8,CASSLVLTGGTEAFF,TGTGCCAGCAGCTTAGTCCTAACAGGGGGCACTGAAGCTTTCTTT
TRBJ1-5,once,-,TRBV19,CASSHWGRDNQPQHF,TGTGCCAGTAGTCATTGGGGTCGGGACAATCAGCCCCAGCATTTT
TRBJ2-5,-,TRBD2,TRBV18,CASSQASGRKETQYF,TGTGCCAGCTCACAAGCTAGCGGGAGAAAAGAGACCCAGTACTTC
TRBJ2-1,-,-,TRBV12-3/TRBV12-4,CASSSPPQGADEQFF,TGTGCCAGCAGTTCCCCCCCGCAGGGAGCGGATGAGCAGTTCTTC
TRBJ1-5,many,-,TRBV29-1,CSVRQGNQPQHF,TGCAGCGTTAGACAGGGCAATCAGCCCCAGCATTTT
TRBJ2-1,-,TRBD2,TRBV7-7,CASSPRGGSYNEQFF,TGTGCCAGCAGCCCGCGGGGGGGCTCCTACAATGAGCAGTTCTTC
TRBJ2-5,-,-,TRBV5-6,CASSSVVAGETQYF,TGTGCCAGCAGCTCCGTCGTTGCGGGGGAGACCCAGTACTTC
TRBJ1-2,few,-,TRBV14,CASSPGGPVGYTF,TGTGCCAGCAGCCCTGGGGGGCCCGTCGGCTACACCTTC
TRBJ2-7,-,-,TRBV15,CATSRTVAYEQYF,TGTGCCACCAGCAGGACAGTGGCCTACGAGCAGTACTTC
TRBJ2-2,-,-,TRBV5-1,CASSGGTGHLTGELFF,TGCGCCAGCAGCGGAGGCACGGGACATCTCACCGGGGAGCTGTTTTTT
TRBJ1-2,-,-,TRBV19,CASSRDGANYGYTF,TGTGCCAGTAGTAGGGACGGAGCTAACTATGGCTACACCTTC
TRBJ2-3,-,-,TRBV5-1,CASSPSSGGGTQYF,TGCGCCAGCAGCCCTTCCAGCGGTGGGGGAACGCAGTATTTT
TRBJ2-7,many,TRBD2,TRBV5-4,CASSAAGGLSYEQYF,TGTGCCAGCAGCGCAGCGGGGGGTCTCTCCTACGAGCAGTACTTC
TRBJ2-2,few,-,TRBV7-2,CASSLAPGYPGELFF,TGTGCCAGCAGCTTAGCGCCAGGGTACCCCGGGGAGCTGTTTTTT
TRBJ2-3,-,-,TRBV10-3,CATQRGGLPTDTQYF,TGTGCCACACAGAGGGGAGGACTACCAACAGATACGCAGTATTTT
TRBJ2-1,few,TRBD2,TRBV12-3/TRBV12-4,CASIKTSGGADEQFF,TGTGCCAGCATCAAGACTAGCGGGGGGGCCGATGAGCAGTTCTTC
TRBJ2-5,once,-,TRBV20-1,CSALFYETQYF,TGCAGTGCTCTCTTCTACGAGACCCAGTACTTC
TRBJ2-7,few,TRBD1,TRBV5-5,CASSRQGWNEQYF,TGTGCCAGCAGCCGACAGGGGTGGAACGAGCAGTACTTC
TRBJ2-5,few,-,TRBV7-2,CASRGQGSQETQYF,TGTGCCAGCCGAGGGCAGGGAAGCCAAGAGACCCAGTACTTC
TRBJ2-7,-,-,TRBV20-1,CSAKRGQTYEQYF,TGCAGTGCTAAGAGAGGGCAGACCTACGAGCAGTACTTC
TRBJ1-2,-,-,TRBV5-1,CASSLDDLNYGYTF,TGCGCCAGCAGCTTGGATGACCTTAACTATGGCTACACCTTC
TRBJ2-3,-,-,TRBV20-1,CSARDPGWGDGDTQYF,TGCAGTGCTAGAGATCCGGGATGGGGAGACGGAGATACGCAGTATTTT
TRBJ1-1,few,-,TRBV6-1,CASTPSRGNTEAFF,TGTGCCAGCACCCCCTCCAGGGGAAACACTGAAGCTTTCTTT
TRBJ1-1,few,TRBD1,TRBV6-5,CASSLDRGAEAFF,TGTGCCAGCAGTCTTGACAGGGGCGCTGAAGCTTTCTTT
TRBJ2-1,many,-,TRBV5-1,CASSFQEGGAYNEQFF,TGCGCCAGCAGCTTTCAGGAGGGTGGGGCCTACAATGAGCAGTTCTTC
TRBJ2-6,-,TRBD1,TRBV27,CASSRQGVDHSGANVLTF,TGTGCCAGCAGTCGACAGGGGGTCGATCACTCTGGGGCCAACGTCCTGACTTTC
TRBJ2-3,few,-,TRBV4-3,CASSRGDADTQYF,TGCGCCAGCAGCCGAGGAGACGCAGATACGCAGTATTTT
TRBJ1-3,-,-,TRBV4-1,CASSQGPGSGNTIYF,TGCGCCAGCAGCCAAGGACCAGGTTCTGGAAACACCATATATTTT
TRBJ1-2,many,-,TRBV18,CASSPDRSYGYTF,TGTGCCAGCTCACCAGACAGGTCCTATGGCTACACCTTC
TRBJ2-2,few,-,TRBV6-2/TRBV6-3,CASITGINTGELFF,TGTGCCAGCATCACAGGGATTAATACCGGGGAGCTGTTTTTT
TRBJ1-1,-,-,TRBV18,CASSPPNTVNTEAFF,TGTGCCAGCTCACCACCGAACACAGTGAACACTGAAGCTTTCTTT